This is a list of T cell receptor beta chains from one sample in a study of shared clonotypes between healthy human individuals. The method was immunoSEQ multiplex PCR; TCRdb's version includes in-frame clones alone and lacks a portion of them. The table has 2.3 million or so clones, roughly 93% seen once; the top ten hold 0.3% to 0.4%. The sequencing sample was made of naive CD4+ T cells from PBMCs. The receptors here all came from a man aged 18 to 30 in good health. Some clones in this sample may be carry-over from other donors' samples. CDR3s include the opening cysteine and the closing phenylalanine or tryptophan. The D gene is left open where the match is weak. Clone size is stated in some rows and not others, as once, few, many or a class when expanded.

>TRBV27|TRBJ1-2|TRBD1|-
CASSADRDGYTF
TGTGCCAGCAGTGCGGACAGGGACGGCTACACCTTC
>TRBV5-1|TRBJ1-1|TRBD1|-
CASSDLGQGVRGEAFF
TGCGCCAGCAGCGACTTGGGACAGGGGGTTCGTGGTGAAGCTTTCTTT
>TRBV18|TRBJ1-1|-|-
CASSPLGGMQAFF
TGTGCCAGCTCACCACTGGGCGGGATGCAAGCTTTCTTT
>TRBV7-2|TRBJ2-3|-|few
CASSSYTDTQYF
TGTGCCAGCAGCTCCTACACAGATACGCAGTATTTT
>TRBV10-2|TRBJ2-7|-|-
CASREGRGPYEQYF
TGCGCCAGCAGGGAGGGACGGGGACCCTACGAGCAGTACTTC
>TRBV7-2|TRBJ2-5|TRBD2|once
CASSLVAGGWETQYF
TGTGCCAGCAGCTTAGTAGCGGGAGGTTGGGAGACCCAGTACTTC
>TRBV7-2|TRBJ2-5|-|-
CASSLERSRGETQYF
TGTGCCAGCAGCTTAGAGAGGAGCAGGGGAGAGACCCAGTACTTC
>TRBV5-1|TRBJ2-7|TRBD1|-
CASSLSTGKSYEQYF
TGCGCCAGCAGCTTATCGACAGGGAAATCCTACGAGCAGTACTTC
>TRBV7-2|TRBJ2-5|-|-
CASSSGPLIAETQYF
TGTGCCAGCAGCTCCGGACCATTAATTGCTGAGACCCAGTACTTC
>TRBV28|TRBJ2-1|-|-
CASSFTWAGNNEQFF
TGTGCCAGCAGTTTCACCTGGGCAGGGAACAATGAGCAGTTCTTC
>TRBV5-1|TRBJ1-3|TRBD1|-
CASSLGGPSGNTIYF
TGCGCCAGCAGCTTAGGGGGCCCATCTGGAAACACCATATATTTT
>TRBV7-9|TRBJ2-3|TRBD2|-
CASSPGGVDTQYF
TGTGCCAGCAGCCCCGGGGGGGTAGATACGCAGTATTTT
>TRBV5-1|TRBJ1-2|TRBD1|-
CASSLDSQGAKITYGYTF
TGCGCCAGCAGCTTGGATTCCCAGGGGGCCAAGATTACCTATGGCTACACCTTC
>TRBV7-9|TRBJ2-3|TRBD2|-
CASSRLAEGTQYF
TGTGCCAGCAGCAGACTAGCGGAGGGGACGCAGTATTTT
>TRBV5-4|TRBJ2-3|-|-
CASSPDPGTDTQYF
TGTGCCAGCAGCCCGGACCCAGGGACAGATACGCAGTATTTT
>TRBV7-6|TRBJ2-5|-|-
CASSPWGQDQETQYF
TGTGCCAGCAGCCCCTGGGGGCAGGACCAAGAGACCCAGTACTTC
>TRBV5-1|TRBJ2-1|TRBD2|-
CASSPGTSGYKDNEQFF
TGCGCCAGCAGCCCCGGGACTAGCGGATACAAAGACAATGAGCAGTTCTTC
>TRBV5-4|TRBJ2-5|TRBD1|-
CASSLGDREARAQYF
TGTGCCAGCAGCCTCGGGGACAGGGAAGCGCGGGCCCAGTACTTC
>TRBV5-1|TRBJ1-2|TRBD1|-
CASSGGQGRYTF
TGCGCCAGCAGCGGGGGACAGGGACGCTACACCTTC
>TRBV7-9|TRBJ1-1|-|-
CASSLGLGGVMNTEAFF
TGTGCCAGCAGCTTGGGGCTGGGGGGTGTCATGAACACTGAAGCTTTCTTT
>TRBV11-2|TRBJ2-7|-|-
CASSLIPPVTTDYEQYF
TGTGCCAGCAGCTTAATCCCCCCGGTCACTACCGACTACGAGCAGTACTTC
>TRBV5-1|TRBJ2-1|TRBD2|-
CASSLARGSGRKNEQFF
TGCGCCAGCAGCCTCGCCCGGGGTAGCGGGAGGAAAAATGAGCAGTTCTTC
>TRBV6-1|TRBJ1-1|-|-
CASSEAEGVTEAFF
TGTGCCAGCAGTGAAGCGGAAGGGGTCACTGAAGCTTTCTTT
>TRBV6-6|TRBJ2-7|-|-
CASSSDTRSLYF
TGTGCCAGCAGTTCGGACACCCGGAGTTTGTACTTC
>TRBV30|TRBJ2-1|-|once
CAWSVLGEGEQFF
TGTGCCTGGAGTGTACTTGGGGAAGGTGAGCAGTTCTTC
>TRBV7-9|TRBJ2-7|-|-
CASSSKEFHFYEQYF
TGTGCCAGCAGTTCAAAAGAGTTCCACTTCTACGAGCAGTACTTC
>TRBV5-1|TRBJ2-3|-|-
CASSRDASSYTDTQYF
TGCGCCAGCAGCCGTGACGCTAGCAGCTACACAGATACGCAGTATTTT
>TRBV5-4|TRBJ2-7|-|-
CASSLGVTGTRISEQYF
TGTGCCAGCAGCTTGGGTGTTACCGGGACACGCATCAGCGAGCAGTACTTC
>TRBV25-1|TRBJ2-3|-|once
CASRPGQGADTQYF
TGTGCCAGCAGGCCTGGGCAGGGCGCAGATACGCAGTATTTT
>TRBV7-8|TRBJ1-5|-|-
CASSLQGGRQPQHF
TGTGCCAGCAGCCTACAGGGTGGTCGGCAGCCCCAGCATTTT
>TRBV7-2|TRBJ1-1|-|-
CASSGGKMNTEAFF
TGTGCCAGCAGCGGGGGCAAGATGAACACTGAAGCTTTCTTT
>TRBV5-4|TRBJ2-1|-|-
CASSLDQGTYNEQFF
TGTGCCAGCAGCTTGGACCAGGGGACTTACAATGAGCAGTTCTTC
>TRBV5-8|TRBJ2-5|-|-
CASSSWGVQETQYF
TGTGCCAGCAGCTCATGGGGGGTCCAAGAGACCCAGTACTTC
>TRBV7-2|TRBJ1-1|TRBD1|-
CASSYRGYGEAFF
TGTGCCAGCAGCTACAGGGGGTACGGTGAAGCTTTCTTT
>TRBV7-3|TRBJ2-5|-|-
CASSLNRQETQYF
TGTGCCAGCAGCTTAAACCGGCAAGAGACCCAGTACTTC
>TRBV5-6|TRBJ2-1|-|-
CASSLGRGSNEQFF
TGTGCCAGCAGCTTGGGACGAGGGTCGAATGAGCAGTTCTTC
>TRBV5-4|TRBJ2-1|TRBD1|-
CASSPGAGGYNEQFF
TGTGCCAGCAGCCCCGGGGCAGGGGGTTACAATGAGCAGTTCTTC
>TRBV7-9|TRBJ1-5|-|once
CASSLGSGRPYNQPQHF
TGTGCCAGCAGCTTAGGGTCAGGGCGACCTTACAATCAGCCCCAGCATTTT
>TRBV30|TRBJ1-5|-|-
CAWSYYGAEPQHF
TGTGCCTGGAGTTACTATGGGGCGGAGCCCCAGCATTTT
>TRBV2|TRBJ2-7|TRBD1|-
CATGQGGYEQYF
TGTGCCACAGGACAGGGGGGCTACGAGCAGTACTTC
>TRBV9|TRBJ2-1|-|-
CASSGWTAIPEQFF
TGTGCCAGCAGCGGATGGACGGCCATCCCTGAGCAGTTCTTC
>TRBV12-5|TRBJ1-2|TRBD1|-
CASGLGTGQGYTF
TGTGCTAGTGGGCTTGGGACAGGGCAAGGCTACACCTTC
>TRBV28|TRBJ1-3|-|-
CASSLWVRDSGNTIYF
TGTGCCAGCAGTTTGTGGGTAAGGGACTCTGGAAACACCATATATTTT
>TRBV25-1|TRBJ1-4|-|-
CASSLGGGWGEKLFF
TGTGCCAGCAGCCTTGGGGGGGGCTGGGGTGAAAAACTGTTTTTT
>TRBV5-1|TRBJ2-1|-|-
CASSLAAGVPYNEQFF
TGCGCCAGCAGCTTGGCCGCGGGCGTCCCCTACAATGAGCAGTTCTTC
>TRBV7-6|TRBJ1-2|-|-
CASSAGEGRDPNYGYTF
TGTGCCAGCAGCGCGGGGGAGGGGAGGGACCCTAACTATGGCTACACCTTC
>TRBV20-1|TRBJ1-2|-|few
CRDADSGYTF
TGCAGGGACGCGGACAGCGGCTACACCTTC
>TRBV7-2|TRBJ2-5|-|-
CASSPRPRWETQYF
TGTGCCAGCAGCCCTCGACCCCGCTGGGAGACCCAGTACTTC
>TRBV6-6|TRBJ1-1|-|-
CASSLWGNTEAFF
TGTGCCAGCAGTCTGTGGGGGAACACTGAAGCTTTCTTT